This TCR beta chain was recovered during a study of T cell responses to AZD1222 COVID-19 vaccine. Whole-study context: Pooling was applied to second doses at about 4 or about 12 weeks. The study's findings and limits: The CD4 TCRs associated with vaccination extended across spike and predominated at 160-218 and 743-854. White British donors predominated, females outnumbered males, and clonal diversity was possibly underestimated. The number of AZD1222 recipients seropositive at baseline was only 6 or 7.

Comments on this clone: Its specificity is unknown.

CDR1 and CDR2 from the germline V gene are LNHDA and SQIVND (reference sequence). The V gene lost 7 bases and the J gene lost 0 bases, with 19 bases spanning the gap. This CDR3 has 18 amino acids. Clones were sequenced by immunoSEQ multiplex PCR, and TCRdb holds only the in-frame ones, with some missing. The repertoire includes 150,000 to 200,000 clones, over 90% of them detected once, and about 4.2% sits in the top ten. The sequencing used peripheral blood, collected on day 0 of AZD1222 vaccination. The J gene is TRBJ1-6, the V gene TRBV19; D call uncertain. This clonotype originated in an adult in good health. CDR3 sequence reads: CASNPDSTASSYNSPLHF. The CDR3 DNA reads TGTGCCAGTAACCCCGACTCCACCGCTAGCTCCTATAATTCACCCCTCCACTTT. Drawing the rest from reference TRBV19 and TRBJ1-6, the complete variable domain is DGGITQSPKYLFRKEGQNVTLSCEQNLNHDAMYWYRQDPGQGLRLIYYSQIVNDFQKGDIAEGYSVSREKKESFPLTVTSAQKNPTAFYLCASNPDSTASSYNSPLHFGNGTRLTVT.